A single sample gave rise to the 4 T cell receptor beta chains below, sequenced in a study of blood T cell repertoires in COVID-19. TCRdb's copy holds only in-frame clones and misses some; the assay was immunoSEQ multiplex PCR. The table lists about 480,000 clones, around 89% of them singletons. The sample consisted of PBMCs or T cells enriched from blood (not recorded which). The receptors were sampled from a woman aged 40 to 50 who had recovered from COVID-19.

This rearrangement joins TRBV7-8 to TRBJ2-1; weak D call: TRBD1 (5 bases). There are 14 residues in the CDR3. Per germline, CDR1 SGHVS and CDR2 FQNEAQ. V was shortened by 5 bases and J by 9 bases, with 17 bases between the two germline ends. The CDR3 DNA is TGTGCCAGCAGCCGATCTACAAGGGGATCTGAGCAGTTCTTC. Translated: CASSRSTRGSEQFF. The variable domain in full, with the rest retrieved from reference TRBV7-8 and TRBJ2-1, is GAGVSQSPRYKVAKRGQDVALRCDPISGHVSLFWYQQALGQGPEFLTYFQNEAQLDKSGLPSDRFFAERPEGSVSTLKIQRTQQEDSAVYLCASSRSTRGSEQFFGPGTRLTVL.

The rearrangement uses TRBV7-2 and TRBJ2-7; 7 bases map to TRBD2. There are 14 residues in the CDR3. Germline CDR1 is SGHTA and CDR2 is FQGNSA. The V and J ends lost 4 bases and 4 bases, in that order; junction bases with no gene match: 7. The CDR3 sequence is CASSYGLGTYEQYF. The CDR3, as DNA: TGTGCCAGCAGCTACGGACTAGGAACTTACGAGCAGTACTTC. Drawing the rest from reference TRBV7-2 and TRBJ2-7, the complete variable domain is GAGVSQSPSNKVTEKGKDVELRCDPISGHTALYWYRQSLGQGLEFLIYFQGNSAPDKSGLPSDRFSAERTGGSVSTLTIQRTQQEDSAVYLCASSYGLGTYEQYFGPGTRLTVT.

The chain carries TRBV12-5 and TRBJ2-3; D uncertain. The V gene lost 5 bases and the J gene lost 6 bases, with 6 bases spanning the gap. Per germline, CDR1 LGHNT and CDR2 FRNRAP. This CDR3 contains 11 residues. The CDR3, as DNA: TGTGCTAGTGGTATAGAGGATACGCAGTATTTT. Protein sequence: CASGIEDTQYF.

The chain uses TRBV9 and TRBJ2-7, with 8 bases matching TRBD1. Germline V gene lookup returns CDR1 SGDLS and CDR2 YYNGEE. This CDR3 has 13 residues. Trimming cost V 2 bases and J 4 bases; bases outside gene matches: 2. In DNA, the CDR3 is TGTGCCAGCAGCGTCGACAGGGGATACGAGCAGTACTTC. Protein: CASSVDRGYEQYF.